Listed below are T cell receptor beta chains from one sample, sequenced in a study of T-cell reconstitution after alpha-beta-depleted transplantation in children. TCRdb called the PCR reads again in MiXCR, with one record for every CDR3 protein. The sample lists hundreds of thousands of distinct CDR3 sequences; around 13% were seen once. Source: PBMCs, taken before TCRalphabeta/CD19-depleted stem cell transplant. The origin of the receptors is a girl aged 2-10 years with congenital amegakaryocytic thrombocytopenia, due to receive a stem cell transplant. The CDR3 runs from the conserved cysteine through the conserved F or W. The order of the fields is D gene, J gene, clone size, V gene, CDR3 protein, CDR3 DNA. D genes are given only for firm matches. Rows may omit the clone size; those that give it use once, few, many or a size class.

TRBD2 TRBJ2-3 - TRBV5-1 CASSVRDGRILTDTQYF TGCGCCAGCAGCGTACGGGACGGGAGGATACTCACAGATACGCAGTATTTT
- TRBJ2-1 - TRBV6-5 CASSYSTGGFYNEQFF TGTGCCAGCAGTTACTCGACTGGCGGGTTTTACAATGAGCAGTTCTTC
- TRBJ2-7 few TRBV12-3/TRBV12-4 CASGWGAYEQYF TGTGCCAGCGGCTGGGGAGCCTACGAGCAGTACTTC
- TRBJ2-1 few TRBV29-1 CSGTTPTYNEQFF TGCAGCGGGACTACACCTACTTACAATGAGCAGTTCTTC
TRBD2 TRBJ2-2 few TRBV5-1 CASSPPPRGRTRDGELFF TGCGCCAGCAGCCCACCCCCGCGCGGGAGGACTCGGGACGGGGAGCTGTTTTTT
- TRBJ2-7 many TRBV6-1 CASSTRTVVYEQYF TGTGCCAGCTCTACGCGGACCGTCGTCTACGAGCAGTACTTC
TRBD2 TRBJ2-1 many TRBV5-1 CASSLSGPTLSSYNEQFF TGCGCCAGCAGTCTTAGCGGGCCGACGCTAAGCTCCTACAATGAGCAGTTCTTC
- TRBJ2-1 few TRBV20-1 CSARDLTGPAAPSGSYNEQFF TGCAGTGCTAGAGACCTGACGGGACCCGCCGCCCCCAGCGGCTCCTACAATGAGCAGTTCTTC
- TRBJ1-2 many TRBV29-1 CSVEEGKNYGYTF TGCAGCGTTGAAGAGGGCAAGAACTATGGCTACACCTTC
- TRBJ2-4 once TRBV5-1 CASSSRGFQYF TGCGCCAGCAGCTCCCGGGGGTTTCAGTACTTC
- TRBJ2-1 few TRBV7-9 CASSEGVAVASEQFF TGTGCCAGCAGCGAAGGGGTAGCGGTCGCCAGTGAGCAGTTCTTC
TRBD2 TRBJ2-7 many TRBV5-1 CASSRELAGDHEQYF TGCGCCAGCAGCCGTGAACTAGCGGGAGACCACGAGCAGTACTTC
TRBD2 TRBJ2-1 many TRBV27 CASSLAGGQVEQFF TGTGCCAGCAGCTTAGCGGGAGGGCAGGTAGAGCAGTTCTTC
- TRBJ2-5 few TRBV20-1 CSANRATIQETQYF TGCAGTGCTAACAGGGCGACGATTCAAGAGACCCAGTACTTC
- TRBJ2-1 few TRBV20-1 CSARDLRQVGDEQFF TGCAGTGCTAGAGATTTGCGGCAGGTAGGGGATGAGCAGTTCTTC
- TRBJ1-4 - TRBV15 CATSRDRTAFYLFF TGTGCCACCAGCAGAGATCGAACGGCCTTTTATCTGTTTTTT
TRBD2 TRBJ2-2 few TRBV7-6 CASSSGLADLIGELFF TGTGCCAGCAGCTCGGGACTAGCGGACTTGATCGGGGAGCTGTTTTTT
TRBD2 TRBJ2-1 many TRBV5-1 CASSTGTVAGGKYNEQFF TGCGCCAGCAGCACGGGAACGGTAGCGGGAGGGAAATACAATGAGCAGTTCTTC
TRBD1 TRBJ1-2 many TRBV5-6 CASSPVGQPYGYTF TGTGCCAGCAGCCCGGTGGGACAGCCGTATGGCTACACCTTC
- TRBJ2-1 - TRBV5-1 CARSTQGDEQFF TGCGCCAGATCCACACAGGGAGATGAGCAGTTCTTC
- TRBJ1-5 many TRBV7-2 CASSPYVSDNQPQHF TGTGCCAGCAGCCCCTACGTCAGTGACAATCAGCCCCAGCATTTT
- TRBJ2-1 many TRBV12-3/TRBV12-4 CASSLSGPYNEQFF TGTGCCAGCAGTTTATCGGGCCCCTACAATGAGCAGTTCTTC
- TRBJ2-1 many TRBV29-1 CSVGQRFYNEQFF TGCAGCGTTGGTCAGCGGTTCTACAATGAGCAGTTCTTC
TRBD2 TRBJ2-7 - TRBV3-1 CASSSGLALRNEQYF TGTGCCAGCAGCTCCGGACTAGCGCTTCGCAACGAGCAGTACTTC
- TRBJ2-7 few TRBV29-1 CSVEGSGGVYEQYF TGCAGCGTTGAAGGGTCGGGTGGGGTTTACGAGCAGTACTTC
- TRBJ1-3 many TRBV5-1 CASSETLQGVDTIYF TGCGCCAGCAGCGAGACCCTTCAGGGCGTGGACACCATATATTTT
- TRBJ2-5 - TRBV5-1 CASSKRVAQQETQYF TGCGCCAGCAGCAAGCGGGTGGCCCAACAAGAGACCCAGTACTTC
- TRBJ2-1 many TRBV6-2/TRBV6-3 CASSSMRRVRNEQFF TGTGCCAGCAGTTCCATGCGACGGGTACGCAATGAGCAGTTCTTC
TRBD1 TRBJ2-7 - TRBV20-1 CSALPDRALNYEQYF TGCAGTGCTCTTCCCGACAGGGCCTTAAACTACGAGCAGTACTTC
TRBD2 TRBJ2-1 - TRBV7-2 CASSFQTSGGLNEQFF TGTGCCAGCAGCTTCCAGACTAGCGGGGGATTAAATGAGCAGTTCTTC
- TRBJ1-2 - TRBV12-3/TRBV12-4 CASSLGEVGYGYTF TGTGCCAGCAGTTTAGGTGAGGTGGGCTATGGCTACACCTTC
- TRBJ2-3 - TRBV7-3 CASSGGGASTDTQYF TGTGCCAGCTCTGGAGGCGGGGCGAGCACAGATACGCAGTATTTT